One and the same sample provided the 4 T cell receptor beta chains below, sequenced in a study of cytomegalovirus exposure and HLA in healthy donors (dated by TCRdb to between 2016 and 2019). The library came from the immunoSEQ multiplex PCR assay. The immuneACCESS repertoire file appears here via TCRdb, limited to in-frame rearrangements. These files lack a portion of the clones; in checked studies, under half of the deficit traces to unresolved V genes, and the cause of the others is not known. A total of some 320,000 clones appear in this sample, about 85% of them only once. The ten biggest clones cover roughly 1.2% of the sample. Sequencing used PBMCs. These receptors were collected from a young woman in good health and CMV-seropositive.

The table lists this clone with a few counts. The chain is built from TRBV30 and TRBJ2-7, with 8 nucleotides matching TRBD1. CDR3 length: 15 amino acids. With 1 base clipped from V and 6 bases from J, the junction kept 11 bases outside the gene matches. Per germline, CDR1 GTSNPN and CDR2 SVGIG (reference sequence). CDR3 in DNA: TGTGCCTGGAGTGGGAACCTCGGACAGGGTGGCGAGCAGTACTTC. It yields the protein CAWSGNLGQGGEQYF.

This clone was observed a handful of times. V usage is TRBV15 and J usage is TRBJ2-7; 11 nucleotides line up with TRBD2. CDR1 and CDR2 (germline): LNHNV, YYDKDF (reference sequence). Germline trimming cut 1 base from V and 6 bases from J; bases unmatched to any gene: 5. The CDR3 has 15 amino acids. CDR3 amino acids: CATSRVLAGGGEQYF. The CDR3 DNA sequence: TGTGCCACCAGCAGAGTCCTAGCGGGGGGCGGCGAGCAGTACTTC.

The chain employs TRBV30 and TRBJ1-6; D gene uncertain. The V and J ends lost 2 bases and 7 bases respectively, with 9 bases between them. The CDR3 consists of 13 residues. CDR1 GTSNPN and CDR2 SVGIG come from the germline V gene (reference sequence). CDR3 sequence: CAWSPAGNSPLHF. DNA for the CDR3: TGTGCCTGGAGTCCGGCGGGGAATTCACCCCTCCACTTT.

The chain carries TRBV9 and TRBJ2-7, with D unclear. This CDR3 region has 14 residues. V shed 0 bases and J shed 2 bases, with 9 bases lying between them. CDR1 is SGDLS and CDR2 is YYNGEE in the germline V gene. The CDR3 sequence is CASSVDSSTYEQYF. CDR3 DNA sequence: TGTGCCAGCAGCGTAGACTCATCCACCTACGAGCAGTACTTC.